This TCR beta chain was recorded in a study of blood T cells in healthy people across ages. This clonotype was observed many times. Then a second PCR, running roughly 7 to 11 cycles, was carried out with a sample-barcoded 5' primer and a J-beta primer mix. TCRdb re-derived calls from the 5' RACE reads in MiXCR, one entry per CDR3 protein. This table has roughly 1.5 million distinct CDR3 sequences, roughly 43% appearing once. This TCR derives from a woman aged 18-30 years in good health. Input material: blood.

The CDR3 here is CASSLGDGSYEQYF. Here the CDR3 DNA reads TGTGCCAGCAGCTTAGGGGACGGGTCCTACGAGCAGTACTTC. The chain employs TRBV7-9 and TRBJ2-7, with D possibly being TRBD1 or TRBD2 (5 bases each). V lost 1 base and J 1 base, leaving 8 bases between the germline ends. The CDR3 is 14 residues long. Germline CDR1 is SEHNR and CDR2 is FQNEAQ (reference sequence).